This TCR beta chain was captured in a study of shared clonotypes between healthy human individuals (dated by TCRdb to the early 2020s). About the investigation overall: Three men and a couple of women, aged 18 to 49 years, made up the cohort. Per donor, leukapheresis produced somewhere between about 0.94 and 9 billion PBMCs. For each donor, three plates each were used for CD4 naive and CD4 memory, two plates were used for CD8 naive, and one plate was used for CD8 memory. To increase sequencing depth and limit assay-specific biases, different laboratories used diverse techniques to prepare libraries and sequence TCR repertoires. The study deeply sequenced blood TCR repertoires of about 5 healthy adults to estimate repertoire size and the extent of clonotype sharing between individuals.

Healthy HIV-negative adults with no recently reported acute infections or vaccinations were included as donors. Every donor was a Caucasian adult living in Nashville, Tennessee, USA. CD4+ T cells were enriched through magnetic negative selection, after which naive cells were positively selected on CD45RA and the remaining negative fraction served as the memory subset. Blood was collected by leukapheresis, and PBMCs were isolated by Ficoll-Histopaque density gradient centrifugation and then cryopreserved in liquid nitrogen vapor phase. Analytical flow cytometry was used to check the purity and quantity of every magnetically sorted T cell population. Each sorted fraction had its genomic DNA isolated and then quantified by UV absorbance on a Nanodrop 2000c. There are 16 amino acids in the CDR3, from cysteine to phenylalanine inclusive. Left in the record is the CDR3 DNA by itself, 48 bases read in frame from the first base. Trimming removed 7 bases from V and 0 bases from J, leaving 19 bases between the germline ends. From a lookup of the germline V gene (reference sequence), CDR1 and CDR2 are MNHEY and SMNVEV.

Using the deep immunoSEQ assay, TCR CDR3 regions were amplified from genomic DNA by multiplex PCR. Genomic DNA extracted from each cell subset was distributed evenly over all wells of several immunoSEQ 96-well plates, and each plate served as one replicate. For sorted subsets, around 200 ng genomic DNA, equal to tens of thousands of T cell genomes, was loaded into each replicate PCR. Purified libraries were quantified with a Qubit 3.0 fluorometer, sized on a Bioanalyzer 2100, and re-quantified with the KAPA Library Quantification kit. Every immunoSEQ 96-well plate was sequenced on a separate single-read 150-cycle Illumina NextSeq 550 flow cell. In the original analysis: Because the immunoSEQ output held only junctional sequences and lacked quality scores, the filtering could not match the filtering applied to full-length reads. To assign V/J genes and CDR3, sequences were annotated against IMGT germline references using PyIR, a Python wrapper for IgBLAST v1.9. Reads were removed for weak V/J assignments (E-value above 1e-6), missing CDR3, stop codons, out-of-frame junctions, or ambiguous translated residues. V3J clonotypes were defined as sequences sharing the same inferred V gene, J gene, and CDR3 amino acid sequence. Percentage overlap between repertoires was calculated by dividing the number of shared unique clonotypes by the size of the smaller repertoire. Richness of each repertoire was evaluated using RTK rarefaction, the Chao1 estimator, and Recon v2.1 estimates of unobserved clonotypes. OLGA was used to compute generation probabilities for all TCRbeta clonotypes that the gDNA method yielded from four donors. Drawn from immuneACCESS, this table holds only the in-frame rearrangements with V and J called that TCRdb kept. Clones are partly lost; checked studies trace under half to an unresolved V gene and leave the rest unexplained. Clone size and the V and J calls come from that table; the DNA yielded D and trimming. The sample table lists hundreds of thousands of clones, 72% of them with a count of one. About 2% of the sample is taken by the ten largest.

About this clone: Its antigen is currently not known. Base quality data are lacking; no much larger clone is found one base away.

General study outcomes and caveats: Sampling was restricted to blood, and TCR repertoires in tissue are likely to differ from TCR repertoires in blood. When several donors were compared, the shared fraction of clonotypes was 5% to 6.5% for naive CD4, over 3% for naive CD8, more than 2% for memory CD4, and roughly 0.4% for memory CD8. Higher generation probabilities were observed for clonotypes shared by all four sorted-subset donors than for non-shared clonotypes. Incomplete sequencing was indicated by rarefaction of sorted-subset datasets, despite the large sequencing depth. Larger estimated clonotype richness was generally found for naive subsets than for memory subsets. Based on pairwise subsampling, the degree of clonotype sharing among donors was expected to be affected by sequencing depth. The genetic and exposure-history diversity represented was limited by the small number of donors.

Sequencing was done on a sample of memory CD4+ T cells sorted from blood. In the paper's terms, the cell subset or site label means: CD45RA-negative fraction. The receptor was derived from a woman younger than 45 in good health. The chain is assembled from TRBV27 and TRBJ2-7; the D assignment is uncertain and may be TRBD1 or TRBD2, with 5 bases supporting each. The DNA sequence is TGTGCCAGCAATCCCCTTCCGGGGACGAACTCCTACGAGCAGTACTTC. This yields the protein CASNPLPGTNSYEQYF.